This is a list of T cell receptor beta chains from one sample in a study of T-cell reconstitution after alpha-beta-depleted transplantation in children. TCRdb recomputed calls from the PCR reads with MiXCR, one row per CDR3 protein. The table includes 440,000 or so distinct CDR3 sequences, approximately 42% detected once. This specimen consisted of PBMCs, obtained before TCRalphabeta/CD19-depleted stem cell transplant. The receptors were sampled from a girl under 10 years old with aplastic anemia, due to receive a stem cell transplant. The CDR3 runs from the conserved cysteine through the conserved F or W. Fields, in order: CDR3 length, J gene, V gene, D gene, clone size, CDR3 protein, CDR3 DNA. The D gene is left open where the match is weak. Size tells how often a clone was seen (once, few, many) or the class of an expanded clone, and some rows leave it out.

13,TRBJ1-1,TRBV4-2,-,-,CASSPGSRTEAFF,TGTGCCAGCAGCCCGGGGTCGCGCACTGAAGCTTTCTTT
12,TRBJ2-7,TRBV20-1,-,many,CSAREGLYEQYF,TGCAGTGCTAGGGAGGGACTTTACGAGCAGTACTTC
14,TRBJ1-2,TRBV12-3/TRBV12-4,-,-,CASTKGDLRDGYTF,TGTGCCAGCACTAAAGGGGATCTACGGGATGGCTACACCTTC
15,TRBJ2-7,TRBV5-1,TRBD1,-,CASSVSGTGEYEQYF,TGCGCCAGCAGCGTATCCGGGACAGGGGAGTACGAGCAGTACTTC
15,TRBJ2-7,TRBV20-1,TRBD2,-,CSASSGAGGNYEQYF,TGCAGTGCTAGCTCTGGGGCGGGGGGTAACTACGAGCAGTACTTC
15,TRBJ2-1,TRBV5-1,TRBD1,-,CASSASGTGIREQFF,TGCGCCAGCAGCGCGAGCGGGACAGGGATCAGAGAGCAGTTCTTC
14,TRBJ2-2,TRBV7-2,-,many,CASRMYPHTGELFF,TGTGCCAGCAGGATGTACCCTCACACCGGGGAGCTGTTTTTT
15,TRBJ2-7,TRBV10-1,-,few,CASSEAPGEAYEQYF,TGCGCCAGCAGTGAGGCCCCGGGGGAGGCCTACGAGCAGTACTTC
14,TRBJ2-3,TRBV5-1,-,-,CASSLAVPSDTQYF,TGCGCCAGCAGCTTGGCCGTCCCCTCAGATACGCAGTATTTT
13,TRBJ2-7,TRBV28,-,medium-sized,CASSLARKYEQYF,TGTGCCAGCAGTTTAGCTAGGAAATACGAGCAGTACTTC
15,TRBJ2-1,TRBV20-1,TRBD2,-,CSAPIAGGIYNEQFF,TGCAGTGCCCCGATAGCGGGAGGGATATACAATGAGCAGTTCTTC
18,TRBJ2-7,TRBV4-1,-,many,CASSQEPSIRRGSYEQYF,TGCGCCAGCAGCCAAGAGCCATCTATCAGGAGGGGATCCTACGAGCAGTACTTC
14,TRBJ2-7,TRBV7-2,-,many,CASSSRGRETEQYF,TGTGCCAGCAGCTCCCGAGGAAGGGAGACCGAGCAGTACTTC
17,TRBJ1-5,TRBV6-2/TRBV6-3,-,many,CASSYATESDGNQPQHF,TGTGCCAGCAGTTACGCCACCGAGTCGGATGGCAATCAGCCCCAGCATTTT
13,TRBJ2-5,TRBV29-1,-,-,CSVEAVQGKTQYF,TGCAGCGTTGAAGCAGTACAGGGAAAGACCCAGTACTTC
14,TRBJ2-5,TRBV6-1,TRBD1,few,CASRQGALQETQYF,TGTGCCAGCAGACAGGGGGCCCTCCAAGAGACCCAGTACTTC
13,TRBJ2-5,TRBV5-1,TRBD1,few,CASSTGQGKTQYF,TGCGCCAGCAGTACAGGACAGGGGAAGACCCAGTACTTC
15,TRBJ2-5,TRBV7-9,-,many,CAGALTLQGRGTQYF,TGTGCCGGCGCCTTAACCTTACAGGGGAGGGGGACCCAGTACTTC
13,TRBJ2-1,TRBV7-9,-,many,CASSSQGFDEQFF,TGTGCCAGCAGCTCCCAGGGGTTCGATGAGCAGTTCTTC
14,TRBJ2-7,TRBV5-1,-,-,CAGKPAVNSYEQYF,TGCGCCGGAAAACCGGCCGTCAACTCCTACGAGCAGTACTTC
15,TRBJ2-1,TRBV6-2/TRBV6-3,TRBD2,many,CASSPSGRVYNEQFF,TGTGCCAGCAGCCCCAGCGGGAGAGTCTACAATGAGCAGTTCTTC
14,TRBJ1-2,TRBV28,-,many,CASSLAQTNYGYTF,TGTGCCAGCAGTTTAGCACAGACTAACTATGGCTACACCTTC
16,TRBJ2-1,TRBV27,-,-,CASSSKLADSYNEQFF,TGTGCCAGCAGTTCCAAACTAGCAGATTCCTACAATGAGCAGTTCTTC
17,TRBJ2-2,TRBV5-6,-,-,CASSLSGAAARTGELFF,TGTGCCAGCAGCTTATCGGGGGCGGCAGCCAGGACCGGGGAGCTGTTTTTT